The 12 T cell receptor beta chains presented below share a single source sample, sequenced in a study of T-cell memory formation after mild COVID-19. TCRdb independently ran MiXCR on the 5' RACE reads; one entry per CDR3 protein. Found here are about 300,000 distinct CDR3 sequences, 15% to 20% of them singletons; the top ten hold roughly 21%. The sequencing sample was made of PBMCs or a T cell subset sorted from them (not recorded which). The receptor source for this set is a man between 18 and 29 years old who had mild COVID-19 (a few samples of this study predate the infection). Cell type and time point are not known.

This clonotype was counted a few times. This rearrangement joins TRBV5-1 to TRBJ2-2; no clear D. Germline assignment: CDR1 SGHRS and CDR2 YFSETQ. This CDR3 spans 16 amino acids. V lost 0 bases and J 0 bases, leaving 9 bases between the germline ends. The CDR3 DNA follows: TGCGCCAGCAGCTTGGAGTCGGCCGCGAACACCGGGGAGCTGTTTTTT. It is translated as CASSLESAANTGELFF. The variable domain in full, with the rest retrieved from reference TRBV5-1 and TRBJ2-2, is KAGVTQTPRYLIKTRGQQVTLSCSPISGHRSVSWYQQTPGQGLQFLFEYFSETQRNKGNFPGRFSGRQFSNSRSEMNVSTLELGDSALYLCASSLESAANTGELFFGEGSRLTVL.

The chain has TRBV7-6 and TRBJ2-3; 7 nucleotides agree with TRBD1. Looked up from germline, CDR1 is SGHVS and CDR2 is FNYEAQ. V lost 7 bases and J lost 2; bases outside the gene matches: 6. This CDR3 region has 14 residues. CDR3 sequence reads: CASTGTEITDTQYF. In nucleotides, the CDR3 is TGTGCCAGCACCGGGACAGAAATCACAGATACGCAGTATTTT.

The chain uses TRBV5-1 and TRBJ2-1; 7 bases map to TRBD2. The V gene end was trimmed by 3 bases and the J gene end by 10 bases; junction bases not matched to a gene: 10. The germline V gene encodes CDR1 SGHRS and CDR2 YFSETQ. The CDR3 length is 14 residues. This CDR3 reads CASSSGGLPGEQFF. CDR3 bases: TGCGCCAGCAGCTCGGGGGGTCTACCCGGGGAGCAGTTCTTC.

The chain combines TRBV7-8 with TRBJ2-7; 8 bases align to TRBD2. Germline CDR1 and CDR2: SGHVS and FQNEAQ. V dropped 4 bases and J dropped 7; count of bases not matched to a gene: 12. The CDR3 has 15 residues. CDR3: CASSSRTSRSEEQYV. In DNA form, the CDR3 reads TGTGCCAGCAGCTCCCGGACTAGCCGAAGCGAAGAGCAGTACGTC.

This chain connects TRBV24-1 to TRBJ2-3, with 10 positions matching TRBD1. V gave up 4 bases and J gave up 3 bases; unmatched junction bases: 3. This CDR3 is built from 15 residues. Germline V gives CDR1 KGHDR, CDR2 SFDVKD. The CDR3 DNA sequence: TGTGCCACCAGTGACGGACAGGGGGGTACAGATACGCAGTATTTT. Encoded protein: CATSDGQGGTDTQYF.

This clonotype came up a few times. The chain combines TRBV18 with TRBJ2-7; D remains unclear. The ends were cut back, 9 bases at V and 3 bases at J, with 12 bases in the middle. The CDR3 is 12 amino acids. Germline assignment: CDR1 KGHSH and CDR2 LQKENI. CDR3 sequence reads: CASSQAGYEQYF. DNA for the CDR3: TGTGCCAGTTCTCAGGCCGGCTACGAGCAGTACTTC.

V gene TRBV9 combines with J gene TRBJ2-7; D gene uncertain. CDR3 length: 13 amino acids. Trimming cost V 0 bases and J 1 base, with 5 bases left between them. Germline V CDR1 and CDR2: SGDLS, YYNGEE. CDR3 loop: CASSVGTSYEQYF. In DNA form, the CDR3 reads TGTGCCAGCAGCGTAGGTACATCCTACGAGCAGTACTTC.

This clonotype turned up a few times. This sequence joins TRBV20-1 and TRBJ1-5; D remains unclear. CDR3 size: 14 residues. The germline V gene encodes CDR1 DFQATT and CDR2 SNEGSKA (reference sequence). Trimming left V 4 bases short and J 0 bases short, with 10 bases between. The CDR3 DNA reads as TGCAGTGCTACATTGTCCAATAGCAATCAGCCCCAGCATTTT. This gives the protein CSATLSNSNQPQHF.

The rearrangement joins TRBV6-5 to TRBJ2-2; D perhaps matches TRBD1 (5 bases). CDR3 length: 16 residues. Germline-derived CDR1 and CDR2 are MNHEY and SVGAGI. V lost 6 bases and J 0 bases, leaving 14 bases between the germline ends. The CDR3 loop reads CASSPQEPANTGELFF. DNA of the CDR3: TGTGCCAGCAGCCCACAGGAACCAGCGAACACCGGGGAGCTGTTTTTT.

CDR3 DNA: TGTGCCAGCAGCTTAGCTGCAGGACTAAATTCACCCCTCCACTTT. Its translation is CASSLAAGLNSPLHF. The chain carries TRBV7-2 and TRBJ1-6, with D unresolved. Germline-derived CDR1 and CDR2 are SGHTA and FQGNSA. V lost 0 bases, J lost 7 bases, and 10 bases lay in between. There are 15 residues in the CDR3.

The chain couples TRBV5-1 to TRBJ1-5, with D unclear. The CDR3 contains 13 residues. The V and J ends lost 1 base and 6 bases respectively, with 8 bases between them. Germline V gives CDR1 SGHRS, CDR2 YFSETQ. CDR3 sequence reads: CASSLKGAQPQHF. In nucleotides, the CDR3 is TGCGCCAGCAGCTTGAAGGGTGCTCAGCCCCAGCATTTT.

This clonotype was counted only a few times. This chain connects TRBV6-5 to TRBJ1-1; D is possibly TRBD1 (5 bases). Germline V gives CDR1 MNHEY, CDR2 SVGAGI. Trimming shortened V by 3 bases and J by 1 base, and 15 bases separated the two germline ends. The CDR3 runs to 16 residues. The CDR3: CASSYLLAGTNTEAFF. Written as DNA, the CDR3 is TGTGCCAGCAGTTATTTGTTGGCAGGGACGAACACTGAAGCTTTCTTT.